These T cell receptor beta chains were read from a single sample in a study of OX40 agonist ivuxolimab in advanced cancers. Only in-frame clones appear in the TCRdb table, and some are missing; sequencing was by immunoSEQ multiplex PCR. The repertoire holds 20,000 to 25,000 clones, with over 70% as singletons. Sample: CD4+ or CD8+ T cells sorted from blood, taken in a trial of the OX40 agonist ivuxolimab. The receptors were gathered from an adult with an advanced solid tumor such as melanoma, head and neck, liver or kidney cancer. The CDR3 runs from the conserved cysteine through the conserved F or W. Each record gives: V gene, D gene, J gene, clone size, CDR3 DNA, CDR3 protein. D genes are given only for firm matches. Part of the rows lack a size; the others show once, few, many or a class for expanded clones.

>TRBV7-9|TRBD2|TRBJ2-1|once
TGTGCCAGCAGCTTCGGGACTAATTTTAACGATGAGCAGTTCTTC
CASSFGTNFNDEQFF
>TRBV27|TRBD1|TRBJ2-7|once
TGTGCCAGCAGTTCAACAGGGGCAGGCCACGAGCAGTACTTC
CASSSTGAGHEQYF
>TRBV11-3|-|TRBJ1-1|-
TGTGCCAGCAGCTTAGAGGACGGGCTAGCTTTCTTT
CASSLEDGLAFF
>TRBV15|TRBD1|TRBJ1-5|-
TGTGCCACCAGCGGGGACAGCGTTTTAGGGCAGCCCCAGCATTTT
CATSGDSVLGQPQHF
>TRBV6-5|-|TRBJ2-1|-
TGTGCCAGCAGTTGGGGGACCTATTGGCAGGATGAGCAGTTCTTC
CASSWGTYWQDEQFF
>TRBV28|-|TRBJ2-7|few
TGTGCCAGCATGGGGGCGATCTACTACGAGCAGTACTTC
CASMGAIYYEQYF
>TRBV6-1|-|TRBJ2-3|-
TGTGCCAGCAGTGAAGCGTCTTCCTACAGGGAGGGAGGCGGGAGAGGGGAAGATACGCAGTATTTT
CASSEASSYREGGGRGEDTQYF
>TRBV29-1|-|TRBJ2-7|-
TGCAGCGTTGCAAGGGGCAGGGTGACCTACGAGCAGTACTTC
CSVARGRVTYEQYF
>TRBV7-9|TRBD1|TRBJ1-3|-
TGTGCCAGCAGCGGACGGGACAGGGAGAGAAACACCATATATTTT
CASSGRDRERNTIYF
>TRBV12-5|TRBD1|TRBJ2-5|-
TGTGCTAGTGGTTTGAGTCAGGGGGCTTTATCCCAAGAGACCCAGTACTTC
CASGLSQGALSQETQYF
>TRBV27|-|TRBJ1-5|-
TGTGCCAGCAGTTTATCCGGCGGCAATCAGCCCCAGCATTTT
CASSLSGGNQPQHF
>TRBV11-2|TRBD1|TRBJ1-2|few
TGTGCCAGCAGCCTAGATAGGGGGACAGGGGAAGGTTATGGCTACACCTTC
CASSLDRGTGEGYGYTF
>TRBV2|TRBD2|TRBJ2-7|-
TGTGCCAGCAGTAGGGACTACTCCTACGAGCAGTACTTC
CASSRDYSYEQYF
>TRBV6-8|-|TRBJ1-5|-
TGTGCCAGCAGTCACCCGCGCAATCAGCCCCAGCATTTT
CASSHPRNQPQHF
>TRBV19|-|TRBJ2-2|-
TGTGCCAGTAGTATAAGACCCGGGGAGCTGTTTTTT
CASSIRPGELFF
>TRBV7-9|TRBD2|TRBJ2-7|-
TGTGCCAGCAGCTCCTCTAGCGGGCTGAGCTCCTACGAGCAGTACTTC
CASSSSSGLSSYEQYF
>TRBV4-3|-|TRBJ1-5|-
TGCGCCAGCAGCCAAGACAGCAGGAGCAATCAGCCCCAGCATTTT
CASSQDSRSNQPQHF
>TRBV27|TRBD1|TRBJ1-5|-
TGTGCCAGCAGTTTGGCCAGGGGGAGTGAGCCCCAGCATTTT
CASSLARGSEPQHF
>TRBV4-3|-|TRBJ1-6|-
TGCGCCAGCAGCCAACCGGGGACTGATAATTCACCCCTCCACTTT
CASSQPGTDNSPLHF
>TRBV7-9|TRBD2|TRBJ2-1|-
TGTGCCAGCAGCGAGAGCGGGGACTACAATGAGCAGTTCTTC
CASSESGDYNEQFF
>TRBV21-1|-|TRBJ1-2|-
TGTGCCAGCAGCAAAGTTGGAGGGCGTACCTTC
CASSKVGGRTF
>TRBV7-3|-|TRBJ2-6|-
TGTGCCAGCACTCTTGGTTCCGTCCTGACTTTC
CASTLGSVLTF
>TRBV15|TRBD2|TRBJ2-7|-
TGTGCCACCAGCAACCCGGGGGGAGAGCAGTACTTC
CATSNPGGEQYF
>TRBV2|-|TRBJ1-4|-
TGTGCCAGCAGACAGCCTGTGACTAATGAAAAACTGTTTTTT
CASRQPVTNEKLFF
>TRBV2|-|TRBJ2-7|-
TGTGCCAGCAGTGAGCACAGGATAATCACCTACGAGCAGTACTTC
CASSEHRIITYEQYF
>TRBV27|-|TRBJ1-5|-
TGTGCCAGCAGTTTCTATAGCAATCAGCCCCAGCATTTT
CASSFYSNQPQHF
>TRBV11-3|TRBD2|TRBJ2-3|once
TGTGCCAGCAAACGCGGGGGGCTAAACACAGATACGCAGTATTTT
CASKRGGLNTDTQYF
>TRBV19|-|TRBJ2-7|-
TGTGCCAGGCCCAAGGGGAGCACCTACGAGCAGTACTTC
CARPKGSTYEQYF
>TRBV7-6|-|TRBJ1-1|-
TGTGCCAGCAGCTTAGTACGGGGTTCGAACACTGAAGCTTTCTTT
CASSLVRGSNTEAFF
>TRBV13|-|TRBJ1-6|few
TGTGCCAGCAGCCTCGACAGAGCCTATAATTCACCCCTCCACTTT
CASSLDRAYNSPLHF
>TRBV30|-|TRBJ2-2|few
TGTGCCCTAAAGGCTAGTCCGGGCGCGGACACCGGGGAGCTGTTTTTT
CALKASPGADTGELFF